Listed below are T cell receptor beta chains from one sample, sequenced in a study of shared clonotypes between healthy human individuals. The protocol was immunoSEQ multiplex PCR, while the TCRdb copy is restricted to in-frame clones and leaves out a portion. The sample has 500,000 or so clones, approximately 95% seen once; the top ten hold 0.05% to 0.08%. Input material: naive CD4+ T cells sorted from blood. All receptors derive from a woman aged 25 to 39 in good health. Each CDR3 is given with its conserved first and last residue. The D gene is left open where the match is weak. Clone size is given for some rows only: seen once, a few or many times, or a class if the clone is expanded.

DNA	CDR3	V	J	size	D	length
TGTGCCAGCAGTCCCAGCGGGAGAGGGGACTACGAGCAGTACTTC	CASSPSGRGDYEQYF	TRBV28	TRBJ2-7	NA	TRBD2	15
TGCGCCAGCAGCGTGGGCTCTAGCACAGATACGCAGTATTTT	CASSVGSSTDTQYF	TRBV5-1	TRBJ2-3	NA	NA	14
TGTGCCAGCAGTGACCAGGGGGCTCCGGGAAACACCATATATTTT	CASSDQGAPGNTIYF	TRBV2	TRBJ1-3	NA	TRBD1	15
TGCGCCAGCAGCTTGGCCCGGGGGGAGGTTGAGCAGTTCTTC	CASSLARGEVEQFF	TRBV5-1	TRBJ2-1	NA	TRBD2	14
TGTGCCAGCAGTCCCGGGACAGGGATCTATGGCTACACCTTC	CASSPGTGIYGYTF	TRBV28	TRBJ1-2	NA	TRBD1	14
TGTGCCAGCAGCCCTTCTACCGGGACTGGGGCCAACGTCCTGACTTTC	CASSPSTGTGANVLTF	TRBV14	TRBJ2-6	NA	NA	16
TGTGCCAGCAGCCCCGCCCTAGCGAACCCCTACGAGCAGTACTTC	CASSPALANPYEQYF	TRBV28	TRBJ2-7	NA	NA	15
TGTGCCAGCTCAAGCCTGGCTATTGAGGCCCAGTACTTC	CASSSLAIEAQYF	TRBV18	TRBJ2-5	NA	NA	13
TGTGCCAGCAAGGTCGCCGGGGAGCTGTTTTTT	CASKVAGELFF	TRBV2	TRBJ2-2	NA	NA	11
TGTGCCAGCATTCCGAGACAGGGACACAATGAGCAGTTCTTC	CASIPRQGHNEQFF	TRBV6-1	TRBJ2-1	NA	TRBD1	14
TGTGCCAGCAGTTTATATCCGGGGGGAGAAGGTGAAAAACTGTTTTTT	CASSLYPGGEGEKLFF	TRBV28	TRBJ1-4	NA	NA	16
TGTGCCAGCTCACCGACGGAAGACACTGAAGCTTTCTTT	CASSPTEDTEAFF	TRBV18	TRBJ1-1	NA	NA	13
TGTGCCAGCAGTATACAGGGAGCGAACACCGGGGAGCTGTTTTTT	CASSIQGANTGELFF	TRBV2	TRBJ2-2	NA	NA	15
TGTGCCAGCAGATCGACCGGACAGGGGGCCAGGGGAGCTTTCTTT	CASRSTGQGARGAFF	TRBV28	TRBJ1-1	NA	TRBD1	15
TGTGCCAGCCGAGTTGATGGCAATCAGCCCCAGCATTTT	CASRVDGNQPQHF	TRBV18	TRBJ1-5	few	NA	13
TGTGCCAGCAGTTTTTCGGGACAGGGTTTTCAGCCCCAGCATTTT	CASSFSGQGFQPQHF	TRBV28	TRBJ1-5	NA	TRBD1	15
TGTGCCAGCAGCGCAGGGACTAGCGGGAGTACAGATACGCAGTATTTT	CASSAGTSGSTDTQYF	TRBV9	TRBJ2-3	NA	TRBD2	16
TGCGCCAGCAGCTCGGGGACGGGGTTGGACACTGAAGCTTTCTTT	CASSSGTGLDTEAFF	TRBV5-1	TRBJ1-1	NA	NA	15
TGTGCCAGCTCACCTAGGGACAGGGGATCGGAGACCCAGTACTTC	CASSPRDRGSETQYF	TRBV18	TRBJ2-5	NA	TRBD1	15
TGTGCCAGCAGCTTGGGTGAGGGGGCCGGAGGAAACACCATATATTTT	CASSLGEGAGGNTIYF	TRBV5-5	TRBJ1-3	NA	TRBD1	16
TGCGCCAGCAGCCTGGGAGTAGCGGGAGGGGTTGAGCAGTTCTTC	CASSLGVAGGVEQFF	TRBV5-1	TRBJ2-1	NA	TRBD2	15
TGCAGCGTTCCCTACTGGGTAAGCTCCTACAATGAGCAGTTCTTC	CSVPYWVSSYNEQFF	TRBV29-1	TRBJ2-1	NA	NA	15
TGTGCCAGCAGCCTAGAACCAACTAATGAAAAACTGTTTTTT	CASSLEPTNEKLFF	TRBV28	TRBJ1-4	NA	NA	14
TGTGCCAGCAGTGGATACAATGAGCAGTTCTTC	CASSGYNEQFF	TRBV2	TRBJ2-1	NA	NA	11
TGTGCCAGAAGCTTGGGGGCCGAGTATAGCAATCAGCCCCAGCATTTT	CARSLGAEYSNQPQHF	TRBV5-3	TRBJ1-5	once	NA	16
TGTGCCAGCAGCTCGGACCCTGGAAACACCATATATTTT	CASSSDPGNTIYF	TRBV11-3	TRBJ1-3	NA	NA	13
TGTGCCAGTAGTCAGGATTCACTAGCCAAAAACATTCAGTACTTC	CASSQDSLAKNIQYF	TRBV19	TRBJ2-4	NA	NA	15
TGTGCCAGCAGCTTGAGGTTGCTGCGGACTAACAATGAGCAGTTCTTC	CASSLRLLRTNNEQFF	TRBV5-4	TRBJ2-1	NA	NA	16
TGCGCCAGCAGCCAATTGACTAGCGACCCCTACAATGAGCAGTTCTTC	CASSQLTSDPYNEQFF	TRBV4-1	TRBJ2-1	NA	TRBD2	16
TGTGCCAGCAGCTTAGGGCAGCTGAACACTGAAGCTTTCTTT	CASSLGQLNTEAFF	TRBV7-9	TRBJ1-1	NA	NA	14
TGTGCCACGTCGGACAGGGGGAACTACAATCAGCCCCAGCATTTT	CATSDRGNYNQPQHF	TRBV19	TRBJ1-5	NA	TRBD1	15
TGTGCCAGTAGGCTAGGGACTAGCGGGAGTTCGGCCAAAAACATTCAGTACTTC	CASRLGTSGSSAKNIQYF	TRBV19	TRBJ2-4	NA	TRBD2	18